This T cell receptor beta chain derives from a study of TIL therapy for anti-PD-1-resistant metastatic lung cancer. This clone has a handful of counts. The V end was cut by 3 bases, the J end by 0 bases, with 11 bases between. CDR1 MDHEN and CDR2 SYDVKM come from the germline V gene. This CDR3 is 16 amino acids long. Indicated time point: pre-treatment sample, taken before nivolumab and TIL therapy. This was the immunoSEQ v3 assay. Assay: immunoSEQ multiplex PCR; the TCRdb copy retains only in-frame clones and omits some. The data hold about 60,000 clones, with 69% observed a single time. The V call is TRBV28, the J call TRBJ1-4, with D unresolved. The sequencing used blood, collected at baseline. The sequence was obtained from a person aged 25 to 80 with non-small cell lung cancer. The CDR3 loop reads CASSFIGRATNEKLFF. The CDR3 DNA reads TGTGCCAGCAGTTTTATCGGGAGGGCAACTAATGAAAAACTGTTTTTT.